This T cell receptor (beta chain) is drawn from a study of response to subunit inactivated influenza vaccine. J lost 4 bases, V lost 0 bases, and 8 bases had no gene match. Germline V gene sequence: CDR1 ENHRY, CDR2 SYGVKD. The CDR3 is 18 amino acids. MiXCR, run by TCRdb on the RT-PCR reads, gives a single entry per CDR3 protein. The table lists around 500,000 distinct CDR3 sequences, roughly 9.7% of them singletons. Findings of the study overall: Only a handful of new T cells, the authors suggested, are recruited with each seasonal influenza vaccination.

Many counts were recorded for this clonotype. Antigen: not known. This TCR was sampled from a man aged 50 or older who received an inactivated influenza vaccine. This sample comprised PBMCs from blood, obtained roughly 47 days after vaccination. The chain is built from TRBV10-3 and TRBJ2-3; 12 nucleotides line up with TRBD2. The chain's CDR3 is CAISESKTSGSFADTQYF. CDR3 bases: TGTGCCATCAGTGAGTCAAAGACTAGCGGGAGTTTCGCAGATACGCAGTATTTT.